This T cell receptor (beta chain) comes out of a study of T cell repertoires in ileal Crohn's disease. Looking at the study overall: Thiopurines (11) or anti-TNF agents (about 19) were given postoperatively to about half.

V lost 5 bases and J 1 base, leaving 18 bases between the germline ends. Per germline, CDR1 SNHLY and CDR2 FYNNEI. This CDR3 region has 16 residues. Notes on the study in general: Sorted CD8 T cells held more high-frequency clones than CD4.

Produced via immunoSEQ multiplex PCR; TCRdb's table is partial and in-frame only. This table holds about 18,000 clones, 50% to 75% found once. Remarks on this clone: Antigen unknown.

The source of this sequence is an adult with Crohn's disease. The specimen was ileal tissue. This rearrangement joins TRBV2 to TRBJ2-7; tentative D call: TRBD2 (7 bases). CDR3 residues: CASSYRAQGGSYEQYF. Here the CDR3 DNA reads TGTGCCAGCAGTTACCGGGCACAGGGAGGGTCCTACGAGCAGTACTTC.